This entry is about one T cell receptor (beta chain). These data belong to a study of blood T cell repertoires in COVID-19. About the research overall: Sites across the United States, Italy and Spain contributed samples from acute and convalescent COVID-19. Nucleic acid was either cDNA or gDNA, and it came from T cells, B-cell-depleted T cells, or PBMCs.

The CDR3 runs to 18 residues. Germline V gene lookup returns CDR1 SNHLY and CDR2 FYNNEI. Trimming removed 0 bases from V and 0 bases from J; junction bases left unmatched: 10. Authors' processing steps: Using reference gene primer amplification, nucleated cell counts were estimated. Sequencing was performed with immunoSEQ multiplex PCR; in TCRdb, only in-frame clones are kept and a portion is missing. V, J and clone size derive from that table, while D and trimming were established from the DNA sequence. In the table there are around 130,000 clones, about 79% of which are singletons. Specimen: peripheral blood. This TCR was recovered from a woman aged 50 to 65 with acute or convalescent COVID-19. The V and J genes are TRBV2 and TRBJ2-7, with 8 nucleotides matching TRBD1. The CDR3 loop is CASSEAWGQGASSYEQYF. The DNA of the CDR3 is TGTGCCAGCAGTGAAGCCTGGGGCCAGGGGGCCAGCTCCTACGAGCAGTACTTC.